Included here is one T cell receptor beta chain sequence, with context. Its antigen is not known. TRB rearrangements spanning V, D and J were amplified using mixed TRB-A/B primers. TCRdb itself ran the multiplex PCR reads through MiXCR, one entry per CDR3 protein. Among about 2,400 distinct CDR3 sequences listed, 28% were seen once. The V gene lost 3 bases and the J gene lost 8 bases, with 13 bases spanning the gap. This CDR3 is 13 amino acids long. CDR1 KGHSH and CDR2 LQKENI come from the germline V gene. This entry comes from a study of T cell repertoires in aging, cancer and after chemotherapy. Study-level information: Patients with glioblastoma brain tumors were sampled before and after temozolomide-based therapy. Roughly 8.8 million TCR reads made up the full dataset. Whole-study findings and limits: Untreated cancer patients had significantly lower blood TCR diversity than age-matched healthy donors. Loss of evenness, beyond lost richness, contributed to age-related TCR diversity decline in cancer patients.

Amplification of TCR beta used genomic DNA extracted from peripheral blood. The rearrangement uses TRBV18 and TRBJ1-2; TRBD1 might be the D (5 bases). The sequencing input was blood. The TCR comes from a human donor with a solid tumor. The CDR3 protein is CASSPVYWDGYTF. CDR3 sequence (DNA): TGTGCCAGCTCACCGGTTTACTGGGACGGCTACACCTTC.